Listed here are 10 T cell receptor beta chains from one sample, sequenced in a study of blood T cells in healthy people across ages. PCR was performed a second time for 7 to 11 cycles using a sample-barcoded 5' primer and a J-beta primer mix. MiXCR, run by TCRdb on the 5' RACE reads, gives a single entry per CDR3 protein. This table holds 1 million or so distinct CDR3 sequences, around 25% found once. The same specimen was also included in a second study, on T cells of mothers and their children.

The sample taken for sequencing was blood. These receptors all stem from a girl aged 2 to 10 in good health.

This clonotype showed up just a few times. The chain has TRBV3-1 and TRBJ2-1; D is perhaps TRBD2 (5 bases). The J call may be in error: the DNA end matches TRBJ2-5 better. This CDR3 contains 15 residues. Looked up from germline, CDR1 is LGHDT and CDR2 is YNNKEL (reference sequence). CDR3 nucleotides: TGTGCCAGCAGCCAAGATTATGAGCGCCGGGGGACCCAGTACTTC. This translates into CASSQDYERRGTQYF.

In its sample, this clonotype was seen a few times. The chain recombines TRBV3-1 with TRBJ2-7; TRBD2 matches at 14 bases. The length of the CDR3 is 17 residues. From germline, CDR1 is LGHDT and CDR2 YNNKEL (reference sequence). Losses at the gene ends were 5 bases for V and 5 bases for J; bases not matched to a gene: 11. CDR3 DNA: TGTGCCAGCAGCGGAGCCGGGACTAGCGGGGGTAATGACGAGCAGTACTTC. Translation: CASSGAGTSGGNDEQYF.

The chain employs TRBV12-3 or TRBV12-4 and TRBJ1-1, with D possibly TRBD1 on 6 matching bases. V was cut by 4 bases and J by 1 base, with 19 bases left in between. The CDR3 is made up of 17 amino acids. The CDR3 region is CASSSVPPGHQNTEAFF. The CDR3 bases are TGTGCCAGCAGTTCCGTTCCACCGGGACACCAGAACACTGAAGCTTTCTTT.

This clonotype occurred a few times. This chain connects TRBV6-1 to TRBJ1-2; maybe TRBD1 (6 bases). The CDR3 extends over 15 amino acids. V dropped 6 bases and J dropped 1 base, with 15 bases sitting between them. The germline V gene has CDR1 MNHNS and CDR2 SASEGT. The CDR3 protein is CASSRRGQDNYGYTF. Here the CDR3 DNA reads TGTGCCAGCAGCCGCCGGGGGCAGGATAACTATGGCTACACCTTC.

This clonotype was seen only a few times. This chain joins TRBV6-1 and TRBJ2-1; TRBD1 matches 7 bases. The germline CDR1 and CDR2 sequences are MNHNS and SASEGT. With V trimmed by 1 base and J by 4 bases, 1 base remained unmatched. This CDR3 is 14 amino acids long. CDR3 DNA: TGTGCCAGCAGTGAAGTGGGACAGTACAATGAGCAGTTCTTC. Its protein is CASSEVGQYNEQFF.

This clonotype was recorded only once. This rearrangement joins TRBV7-9 to TRBJ2-1; TRBD2 matches at 7 bases. The germline gives CDR1 SEHNR, CDR2 FQNEAQ (reference sequence). The CDR3 contains 17 residues. The V and J ends lost 1 base and 5 bases, in that order; junction bases with no gene match: 11. The CDR3 nucleotides read TGTGCCAGCAGCTTAGAGCCCTTAAGCGGGGCCAACAATGAGCAGTTCTTC. This encodes CASSLEPLSGANNEQFF.

This clonotype has more than one count but fewer than ten. J is TRBJ2-5 and V is TRBV10-3; D remains unclear. The germline V gene encodes CDR1 ENHRY and CDR2 SYGVKD. The V and J ends lost 10 bases and 4 bases respectively, with 13 bases between them. CDR3 length equals 12 residues. The CDR3 nucleotides are TGTGCCACAGCACTCGCCCCAGAGACCCAGTACTTC. Amino acid sequence: CATALAPETQYF.

This clonotype was counted a few times. V gene TRBV5-1 combines with J gene TRBJ1-1, with 7 bases that match TRBD1. Germline V lookup: CDR1 SGHRS, CDR2 YFSETQ. The CDR3 contains 15 residues. V lost 4 bases and J lost 5; bases outside the gene matches: 11. This chain's CDR3 is CASSGLTGEETEAFF. CDR3 in DNA: TGCGCCAGCAGCGGACTTACAGGGGAGGAAACTGAAGCTTTCTTT. The full variable domain, completed using reference TRBV5-1 and TRBJ1-1, is KAGVTQTPRYLIKTRGQQVTLSCSPISGHRSVSWYQQTPGQGLQFLFEYFSETQRNKGNFPGRFSGRQFSNSRSEMNVSTLELGDSALYLCASSGLTGEETEAFFGQGTRLTVV.

This clonotype was detected only a few times. The chain recombines TRBV28 with TRBJ2-5, with D maybe TRBD2 (6 bases). V was pared by 7 bases and J by 5 bases, with 14 bases between. The CDR3 consists of 13 residues. The germline V gene has CDR1 MDHEN and CDR2 SYDVKM. The CDR3 DNA reads as TGTGCCAGCATGGGCGGGATTGGGGAGACCCAGTACTTC. Its protein is CASMGGIGETQYF.

This clonotype showed up just a few times. The rearrangement links TRBV20-1 to TRBJ2-4, with a tentative D call TRBD1 (6 bases). The V gene's germline CDR1 is DFQATT and CDR2 SNEGSKA (reference sequence). The CDR3 runs 14 residues. Trimming pared 3 bases from V and 6 bases from J, leaving 15 bases between. The CDR3 bases are TGCAGTGCTAGCTCCGACAGGACCATAAACATTCAGTACTTC. Translating gives CSASSDRTINIQYF.